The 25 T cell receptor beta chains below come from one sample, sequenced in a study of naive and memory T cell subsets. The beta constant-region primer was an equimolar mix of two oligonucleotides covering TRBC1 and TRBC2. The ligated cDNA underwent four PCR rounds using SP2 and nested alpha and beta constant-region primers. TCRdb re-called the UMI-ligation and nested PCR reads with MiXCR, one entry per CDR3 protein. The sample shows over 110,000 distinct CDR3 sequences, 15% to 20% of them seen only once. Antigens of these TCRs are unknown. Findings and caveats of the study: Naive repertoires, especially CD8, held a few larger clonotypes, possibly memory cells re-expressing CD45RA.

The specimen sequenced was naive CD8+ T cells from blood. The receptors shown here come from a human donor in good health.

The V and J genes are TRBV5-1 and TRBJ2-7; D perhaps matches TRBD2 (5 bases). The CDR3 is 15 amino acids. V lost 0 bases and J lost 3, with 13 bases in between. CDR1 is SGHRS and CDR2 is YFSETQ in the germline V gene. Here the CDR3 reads CASSLGFGENYEQYF. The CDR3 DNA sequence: TGCGCCAGCAGCTTGGGTTTCGGGGAGAACTACGAGCAGTACTTC. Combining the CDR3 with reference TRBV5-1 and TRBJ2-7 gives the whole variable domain KAGVTQTPRYLIKTRGQQVTLSCSPISGHRSVSWYQQTPGQGLQFLFEYFSETQRNKGNFPGRFSGRQFSNSRSEMNVSTLELGDSALYLCASSLGFGENYEQYFGPGTRLTVT.

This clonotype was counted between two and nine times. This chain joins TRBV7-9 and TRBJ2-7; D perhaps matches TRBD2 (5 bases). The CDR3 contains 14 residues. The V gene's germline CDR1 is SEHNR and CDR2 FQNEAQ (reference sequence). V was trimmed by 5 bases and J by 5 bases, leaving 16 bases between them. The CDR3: CASSSFRELHEQYF. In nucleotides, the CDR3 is TGTGCCAGCAGCAGCTTCCGGGAACTCCACGAGCAGTACTTC.

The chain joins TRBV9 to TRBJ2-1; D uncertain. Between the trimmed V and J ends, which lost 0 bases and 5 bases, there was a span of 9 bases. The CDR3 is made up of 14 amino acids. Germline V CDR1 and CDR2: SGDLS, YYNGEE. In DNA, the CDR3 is TGTGCCAGCAGCGTAGGCGACCCGAACAATGAGCAGTTCTTC. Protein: CASSVGDPNNEQFF. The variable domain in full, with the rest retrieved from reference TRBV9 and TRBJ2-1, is DSGVTQTPKHLITATGQRVTLRCSPRSGDLSVYWYQQSLDQGLQFLIQYYNGEERAKGNILERFSAQQFPDLHSELNLSSLELGDSALYFCASSVGDPNNEQFFGPGTRLTVL.

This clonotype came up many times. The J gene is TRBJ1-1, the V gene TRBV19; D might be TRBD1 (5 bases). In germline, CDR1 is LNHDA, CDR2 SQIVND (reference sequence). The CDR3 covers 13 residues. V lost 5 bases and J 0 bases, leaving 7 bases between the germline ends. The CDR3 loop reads CASSSTVNTEAFF. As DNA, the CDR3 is TGTGCCAGTAGTTCGACAGTGAACACTGAAGCTTTCTTT. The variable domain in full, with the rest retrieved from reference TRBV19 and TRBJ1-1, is DGGITQSPKYLFRKEGQNVTLSCEQNLNHDAMYWYRQDPGQGLRLIYYSQIVNDFQKGDIAEGYSVSREKKESFPLTVTSAQKNPTAFYLCASSSTVNTEAFFGQGTRLTVV.

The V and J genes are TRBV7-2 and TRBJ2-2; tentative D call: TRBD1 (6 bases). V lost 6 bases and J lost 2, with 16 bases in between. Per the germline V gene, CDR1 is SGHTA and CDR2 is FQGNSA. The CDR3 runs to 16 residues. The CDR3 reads CASRNRDTTNTGELFF. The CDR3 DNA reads TGTGCCAGCAGGAACCGGGACACAACCAACACCGGGGAGCTGTTTTTT.

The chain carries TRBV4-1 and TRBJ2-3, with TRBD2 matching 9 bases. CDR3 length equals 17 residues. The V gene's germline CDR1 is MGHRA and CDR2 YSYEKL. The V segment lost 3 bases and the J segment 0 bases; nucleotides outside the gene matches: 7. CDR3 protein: CASSHPSREGSTDTQYF. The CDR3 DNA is TGCGCCAGCAGCCATCCCTCGCGGGAGGGTAGCACAGATACGCAGTATTTT.

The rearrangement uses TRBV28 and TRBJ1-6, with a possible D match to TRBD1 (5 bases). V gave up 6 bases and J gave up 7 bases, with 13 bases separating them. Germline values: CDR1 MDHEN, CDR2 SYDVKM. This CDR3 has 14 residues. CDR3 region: CASSDSATNSPLHF. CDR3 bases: TGTGCCAGCAGCGACAGTGCTACGAATTCACCCCTCCACTTT.

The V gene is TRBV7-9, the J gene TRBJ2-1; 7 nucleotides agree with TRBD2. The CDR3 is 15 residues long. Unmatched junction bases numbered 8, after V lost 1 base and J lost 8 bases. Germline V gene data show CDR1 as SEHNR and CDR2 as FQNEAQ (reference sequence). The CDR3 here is CASSLGKGLSYEQFF. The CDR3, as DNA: TGTGCCAGCAGCTTAGGCAAGGGACTAAGCTATGAGCAGTTCTTC.

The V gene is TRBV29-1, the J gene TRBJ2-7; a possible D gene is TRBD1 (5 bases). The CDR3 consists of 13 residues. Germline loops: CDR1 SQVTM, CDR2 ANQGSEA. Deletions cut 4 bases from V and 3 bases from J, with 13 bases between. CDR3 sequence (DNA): TGCAGCGTTGGGGGCCAGGGTGGCTACGAGCAGTACTTC. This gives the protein CSVGGQGGYEQYF.

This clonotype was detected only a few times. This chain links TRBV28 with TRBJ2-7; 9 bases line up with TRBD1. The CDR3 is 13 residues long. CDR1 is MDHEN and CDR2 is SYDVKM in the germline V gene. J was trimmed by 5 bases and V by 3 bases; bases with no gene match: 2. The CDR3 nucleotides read TGTGCCAGCAGTTTCGGACAGGGGAACGAGCAGTACTTC. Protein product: CASSFGQGNEQYF. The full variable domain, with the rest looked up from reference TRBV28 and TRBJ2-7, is DVKVTQSSRYLVKRTGEKVFLECVQDMDHENMFWYRQDPGLGLRLIYFSYDVKMKEKGDIPEGYSVSREKKERFSLILESASTNQTSMYLCASSFGQGNEQYFGPGTRLTVT.

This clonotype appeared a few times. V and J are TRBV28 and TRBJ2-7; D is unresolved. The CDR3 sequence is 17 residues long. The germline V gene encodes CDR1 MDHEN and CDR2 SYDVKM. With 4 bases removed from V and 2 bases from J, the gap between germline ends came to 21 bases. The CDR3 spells CASSCRLDTPRPYEQYF. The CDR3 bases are TGTGCCAGCAGTTGCCGGCTCGACACCCCCCGACCCTACGAGCAGTACTTC.

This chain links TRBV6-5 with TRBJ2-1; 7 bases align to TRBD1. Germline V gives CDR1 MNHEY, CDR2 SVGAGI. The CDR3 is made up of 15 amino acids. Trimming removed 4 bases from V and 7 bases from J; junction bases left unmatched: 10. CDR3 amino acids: CASSSPGQTHNEQFF. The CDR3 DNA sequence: TGTGCCAGCAGTTCTCCGGGACAGACCCATAATGAGCAGTTCTTC.

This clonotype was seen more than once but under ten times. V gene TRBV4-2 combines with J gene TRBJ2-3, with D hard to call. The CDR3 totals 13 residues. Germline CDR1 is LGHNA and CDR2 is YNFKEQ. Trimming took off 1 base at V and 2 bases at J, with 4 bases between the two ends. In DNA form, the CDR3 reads TGTGCCAGCAGCCAAGCCGACACAGATACGCAGTATTTT. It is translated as CASSQADTDTQYF.

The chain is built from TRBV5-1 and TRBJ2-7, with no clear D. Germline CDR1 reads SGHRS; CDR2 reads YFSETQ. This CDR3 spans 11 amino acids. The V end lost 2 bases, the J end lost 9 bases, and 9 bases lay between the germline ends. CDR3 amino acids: CASSFASRQYF. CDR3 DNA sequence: TGCGCCAGCAGCTTCGCGTCAAGGCAGTACTTC. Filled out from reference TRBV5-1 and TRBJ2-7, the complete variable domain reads KAGVTQTPRYLIKTRGQQVTLSCSPISGHRSVSWYQQTPGQGLQFLFEYFSETQRNKGNFPGRFSGRQFSNSRSEMNVSTLELGDSALYLCASSFASRQYFGPGTRLTVT.

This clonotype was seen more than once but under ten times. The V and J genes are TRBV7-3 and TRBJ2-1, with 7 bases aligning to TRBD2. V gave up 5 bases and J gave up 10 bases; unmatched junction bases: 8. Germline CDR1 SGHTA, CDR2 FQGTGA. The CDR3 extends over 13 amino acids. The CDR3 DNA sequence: TGTGCCAGCAGCCCTCTGGAGGGAGGGGAGCAGTTCTTC. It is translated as CASSPLEGGEQFF.

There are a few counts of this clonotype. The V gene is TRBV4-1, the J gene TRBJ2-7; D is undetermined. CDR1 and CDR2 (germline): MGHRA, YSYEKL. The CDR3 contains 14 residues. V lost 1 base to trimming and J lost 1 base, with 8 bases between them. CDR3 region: CASSQVVGSYEQYF. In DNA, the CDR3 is TGCGCCAGCAGCCAAGTGGTCGGATCCTACGAGCAGTACTTC.

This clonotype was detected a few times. As DNA, the CDR3 is TGTGCCAGCAACGGGGACTCCTACGAGCAGTACTTC. It specifies CASNGDSYEQYF. The gene calls are TRBV7-9 and TRBJ2-7; D possibly corresponds to TRBD2 (5 bases). V lost 7 bases, J lost 0 bases, and 7 bases lay in between. The CDR3 is 12 amino acids. Germline assignment: CDR1 SEHNR and CDR2 FQNEAQ (reference sequence).

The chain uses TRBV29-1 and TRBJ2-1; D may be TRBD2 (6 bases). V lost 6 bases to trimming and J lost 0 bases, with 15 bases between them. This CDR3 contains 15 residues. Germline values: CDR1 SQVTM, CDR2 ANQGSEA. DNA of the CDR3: TGCAGCGTAATCCTTCTAGCGAGCTCCTACAATGAGCAGTTCTTC. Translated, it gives CSVILLASSYNEQFF.

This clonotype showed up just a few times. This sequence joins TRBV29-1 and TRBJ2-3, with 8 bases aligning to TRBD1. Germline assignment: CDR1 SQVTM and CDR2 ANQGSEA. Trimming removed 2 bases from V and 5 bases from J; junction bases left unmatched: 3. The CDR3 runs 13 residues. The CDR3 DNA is TGCAGCGTTGAACAGGGGGCGGAAGATACGCAGTATTTT. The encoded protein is CSVEQGAEDTQYF.

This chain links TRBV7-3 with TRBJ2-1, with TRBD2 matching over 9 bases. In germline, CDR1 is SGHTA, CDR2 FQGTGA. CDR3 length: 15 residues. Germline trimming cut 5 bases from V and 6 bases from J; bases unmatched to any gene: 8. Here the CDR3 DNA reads TGTGCCAGCAGCCCCCCGCTAGCGGGGATCAATGAGCAGTTCTTC. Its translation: CASSPPLAGINEQFF.

The CDR3 region has the DNA TGTGCCAGCACAGGGGGGGTTGGGCTGTTTTTT. Translated: CASTGGVGLFF. This chain links TRBV2 with TRBJ2-2; D might be TRBD1 or TRBD2, each matching 7 bases. V was cut by 7 bases and J by 13 bases, with 13 bases left in between. The CDR3 is made up of 11 amino acids. Germline V CDR1 and CDR2: SNHLY, FYNNEI.

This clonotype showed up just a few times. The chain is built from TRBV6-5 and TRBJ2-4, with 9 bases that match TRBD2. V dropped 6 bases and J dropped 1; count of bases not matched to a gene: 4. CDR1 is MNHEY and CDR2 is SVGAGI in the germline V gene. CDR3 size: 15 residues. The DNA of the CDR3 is TGTGCCAGCAGCCGTAGCGGGAGCGCCAAAAACATTCAGTACTTC. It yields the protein CASSRSGSAKNIQYF.

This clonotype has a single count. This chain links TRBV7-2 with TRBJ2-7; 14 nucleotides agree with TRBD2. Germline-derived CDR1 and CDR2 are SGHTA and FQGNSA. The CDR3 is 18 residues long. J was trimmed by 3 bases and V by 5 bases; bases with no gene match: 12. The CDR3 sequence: CASSPRPRLAGGNYEQYF. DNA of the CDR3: TGTGCCAGCAGCCCCCGCCCCCGACTAGCGGGAGGGAACTACGAGCAGTACTTC.

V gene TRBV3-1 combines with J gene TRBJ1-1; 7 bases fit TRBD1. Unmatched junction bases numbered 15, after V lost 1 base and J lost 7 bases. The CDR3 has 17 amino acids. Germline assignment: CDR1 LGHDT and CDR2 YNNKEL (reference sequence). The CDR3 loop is CASSQVSWTGGSGEAFF. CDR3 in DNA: TGTGCCAGCAGCCAAGTGAGCTGGACAGGCGGCTCCGGTGAAGCTTTCTTT.

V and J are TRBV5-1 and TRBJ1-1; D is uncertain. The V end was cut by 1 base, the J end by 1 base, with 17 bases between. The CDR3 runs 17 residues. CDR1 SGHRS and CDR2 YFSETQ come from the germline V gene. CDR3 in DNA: TGCGCCAGCAGCTTGTCAGCGACCCAACTTCCGAACACTGAAGCTTTCTTT. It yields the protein CASSLSATQLPNTEAFF.